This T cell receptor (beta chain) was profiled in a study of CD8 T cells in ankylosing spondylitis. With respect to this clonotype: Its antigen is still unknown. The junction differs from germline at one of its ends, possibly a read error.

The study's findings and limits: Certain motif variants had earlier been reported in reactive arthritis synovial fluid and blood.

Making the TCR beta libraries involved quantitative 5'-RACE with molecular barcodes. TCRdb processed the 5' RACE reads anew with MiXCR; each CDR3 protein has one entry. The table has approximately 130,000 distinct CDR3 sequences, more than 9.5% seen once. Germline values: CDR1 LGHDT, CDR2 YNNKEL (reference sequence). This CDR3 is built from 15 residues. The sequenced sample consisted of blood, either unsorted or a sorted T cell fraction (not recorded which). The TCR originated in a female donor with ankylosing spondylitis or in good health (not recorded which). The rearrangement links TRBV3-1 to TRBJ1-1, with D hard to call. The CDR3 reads CASNQFSSRNTEAFF. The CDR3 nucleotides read TGTGCCAGCAACCAATTCTCGAGTAGGAACACTGAAGCTTTCTTT.